This TCR beta chain derives from a study of beta chain features in type 1 diabetes. The overall study: The patients were much like the healthy donors in age, gender and cell yields. Study-level results: All four CD4+ subsets from Type 1 diabetes patients carried moderately but significantly shorter TCRB CDR3s.

This clone was counted only a few times. Its antigen is unknown. This CDR3 region has 12 residues. Trimming cost V 8 bases and J 0 bases, with 7 bases left between them. The V gene's germline CDR1 is SEHNR and CDR2 FQNEAQ (reference sequence). cDNA synthesis used the whole RNA isolate, giving expressed TCRB sequences. Produced via immunoSEQ multiplex PCR; TCRdb's table is partial and in-frame only. This table has about 700,000 clones, roughly 13% appearing once. The material sequenced was naive CD4+ T cells from blood. The clonotype comes from a man between 18 and 35 years old with type 1 diabetes. The chain links TRBV7-9 to TRBJ1-1; a weak D match, TRBD1 (5 bases). CDR3: CASQGLNTEAFF. CDR3 nucleotides: TGTGCCAGCCAGGGTTTGAACACTGAAGCTTTCTTT.